These T cell receptor beta chains were read from a single sample in a study of blood T cell repertoires in COVID-19. Libraries were prepared by immunoSEQ multiplex PCR; TCRdb keeps only in-frame clonotypes and omits some of them. The data hold some 460,000 clones, with 87% observed a single time. Sample: PBMCs or T cells enriched from blood (not recorded which). These receptors were obtained from a young woman with acute COVID-19. The CDR3 runs from the conserved cysteine through the conserved F or W. Each record gives: clone size, J gene, CDR3 length, V gene, D gene, CDR3 DNA, CDR3 protein. D genes are given only for firm matches. Clone size, where shown, is once, few, many, or a class for clones that have expanded.

clone size: .
J gene: TRBJ2-1
CDR3 length: 13
V gene: TRBV27
D gene: .
CDR3 DNA: TGTGCCAGCAGGGCGGCAGGGGTGAATGAGCAGTTCTTC
CDR3 protein: CASRAAGVNEQFF

clone size: .
J gene: TRBJ2-1
CDR3 length: 18
V gene: TRBV9
D gene: TRBD2
CDR3 DNA: TGTGCCAGCAGCGTAGGGAGTTTCGAGACTAGCGGCTACAATGAGCAGTTCTTC
CDR3 protein: CASSVGSFETSGYNEQFF

clone size: .
J gene: TRBJ2-3
CDR3 length: 14
V gene: TRBV29-1
D gene: .
CDR3 DNA: TGCAGCGGCGGCAGGGGCCAACACACAGATACGCAGTATTTT
CDR3 protein: CSGGRGQHTDTQYF

clone size: .
J gene: TRBJ2-3
CDR3 length: 12
V gene: TRBV7-2
D gene: .
CDR3 DNA: TGTGCCAGCAGCTCGACTTTACAGGCGCAGTATTTT
CDR3 protein: CASSSTLQAQYF

clone size: .
J gene: TRBJ2-7
CDR3 length: 15
V gene: TRBV7-2
D gene: .
CDR3 DNA: TGTGCCAGCAGCTTAGGCCAGGGCGGAACCTACGAGCAGTACTTC
CDR3 protein: CASSLGQGGTYEQYF

clone size: once
J gene: TRBJ2-1
CDR3 length: 13
V gene: TRBV7-9
D gene: .
CDR3 DNA: TGTGCCAGCCGCGGAAGCTCCTACAATGAGCAGTTCTTC
CDR3 protein: CASRGSSYNEQFF

clone size: .
J gene: TRBJ2-1
CDR3 length: 14
V gene: TRBV19
D gene: TRBD1
CDR3 DNA: TGTGCCAGTAGGGCCCGGGACAGGGTTCCTGAGCAGTTCTTC
CDR3 protein: CASRARDRVPEQFF

clone size: .
J gene: TRBJ2-3
CDR3 length: 13
V gene: TRBV3-1/TRBV3-2
D gene: .
CDR3 DNA: TGTGCCAGCAGCCTCGTAGAAAGCGATACGCAGTATTTT
CDR3 protein: CASSLVESDTQYF

clone size: .
J gene: TRBJ2-1
CDR3 length: 19
V gene: TRBV5-1
D gene: TRBD2
CDR3 DNA: TGCGCCAGCAGCCCCGGACTAGCGGGGGGCCGTAGCTCCTACAATGAGCAGTTCTTC
CDR3 protein: CASSPGLAGGRSSYNEQFF

clone size: .
J gene: TRBJ1-1
CDR3 length: 12
V gene: TRBV6-5
D gene: .
CDR3 DNA: TGTGCCAGCGGAGAGGAATTCACTGAAGCTTTCTTT
CDR3 protein: CASGEEFTEAFF

clone size: .
J gene: TRBJ1-2
CDR3 length: 12
V gene: TRBV12-3/TRBV12-4
D gene: .
CDR3 DNA: TGTGCCAGCAGTCCGGACAGCTATGGCTACACCTTC
CDR3 protein: CASSPDSYGYTF

clone size: .
J gene: TRBJ2-7
CDR3 length: 14
V gene: TRBV9
D gene: TRBD1
CDR3 DNA: TGTGCCAGCAGCCTCGGACAGGGAAGGTACGAGCAGTACTTC
CDR3 protein: CASSLGQGRYEQYF

clone size: .
J gene: TRBJ1-5
CDR3 length: 12
V gene: TRBV10-3
D gene: .
CDR3 DNA: TGTGCCAGTTCAGACGGAGGGCAGCCCCAGCATTTT
CDR3 protein: CASSDGGQPQHF

clone size: .
J gene: TRBJ1-3
CDR3 length: 16
V gene: TRBV3-1/TRBV3-2
D gene: TRBD1
CDR3 DNA: TGTGCCAGCAGCCAAGATGGTATACAGGGGAGAAACACCATATATTTT
CDR3 protein: CASSQDGIQGRNTIYF

clone size: .
J gene: TRBJ2-7
CDR3 length: 14
V gene: TRBV6-5
D gene: .
CDR3 DNA: TGTGCCAGCAGTTATGTGGACAGCTCCTACGAGCAGTACTTC
CDR3 protein: CASSYVDSSYEQYF

clone size: .
J gene: TRBJ2-1
CDR3 length: 16
V gene: TRBV7-8
D gene: TRBD2
CDR3 DNA: TGTGCCAGCAGCATCCCTAGCGGGAGAAAAGGGAATGAGCAGTTCTTC
CDR3 protein: CASSIPSGRKGNEQFF

clone size: .
J gene: TRBJ1-1
CDR3 length: 14
V gene: TRBV29-1
D gene: .
CDR3 DNA: TGCAGCGCCGACAGGCTCACCATGAACACTGAAGCTTTCTTT
CDR3 protein: CSADRLTMNTEAFF

clone size: .
J gene: TRBJ1-1
CDR3 length: 14
V gene: TRBV3-1/TRBV3-2
D gene: .
CDR3 DNA: TGTGCCAGCAGCCACGGACAGAGGGTGACTGAAGCTTTCTTT
CDR3 protein: CASSHGQRVTEAFF

clone size: .
J gene: TRBJ2-5
CDR3 length: 16
V gene: TRBV7-3
D gene: .
CDR3 DNA: TGTGCCAGCAGCTTAGGTCAGGGGCCCGCAGGGGAGACCCAGTACTTC
CDR3 protein: CASSLGQGPAGETQYF

clone size: .
J gene: TRBJ1-5
CDR3 length: 15
V gene: TRBV27
D gene: .
CDR3 DNA: TGTGCCAGCAGTTTATCGATGTCGGGCAATCAGCCCCAGCATTTT
CDR3 protein: CASSLSMSGNQPQHF

clone size: .
J gene: TRBJ2-7
CDR3 length: 14
V gene: TRBV28
D gene: TRBD2
CDR3 DNA: TGTGCCACCGCTGATGGGGGGAGGGGCTACGAGCAGTACTTC
CDR3 protein: CATADGGRGYEQYF